The 7 T cell receptor beta chains below all came from one sample that was sequenced in a study of technical replicates of blood from several donors. Sequencing used immunoSEQ multiplex PCR; TCRdb keeps in-frame clones, though not all of them. The sample yields just under 60,000 clones, over 85% seen once. The sequenced sample consisted of PBMCs. Source of these receptors: a human donor in good health. Some clones in this sample may be carry-over from other donors' samples.

The chain uses TRBV4-2 and TRBJ1-5, with D tentatively TRBD1 (5 bases). With 1 base removed from V and 9 bases from J, the gap between germline ends came to 19 bases. The germline CDR1 and CDR2 sequences are LGHNA and YNFKEQ. The CDR3 length is 16 residues. DNA for the CDR3: TGTGCCAGCAGCCAAGGGGGGGAGCGATCATTCAGGCCCCAGCATTTT. Protein: CASSQGGERSFRPQHF.

The chain is built from TRBV7-2 and TRBJ2-3; 9 bases fit TRBD2. This CDR3 spans 14 amino acids. Germline CDR1 SGHTA, CDR2 FQGNSA. Unmatched junction bases numbered 4, after V lost 3 bases and J lost 6 bases. The CDR3 nucleotides read TGTGCCAGCAGCTTTGCGGGAGGGACGGATACGCAGTATTTT. Amino acids: CASSFAGGTDTQYF.

This chain links TRBV29-1 with TRBJ1-1; D is possibly TRBD1 (5 bases). Germline V gene lookup returns CDR1 SQVTM and CDR2 ANQGSEA. Trimming removed 8 bases from V and 3 bases from J, with 13 bases in between. The CDR3 loop spans 12 amino acids. CDR3 region: CSFSWGDTEAFF. For the CDR3, the DNA is TGCAGCTTTTCTTGGGGGGACACTGAAGCTTTCTTT.

V is TRBV20-1 and J is TRBJ2-1; TRBD1 might be the D (5 bases). CDR1 is DFQATT, CDR2 SNEGSKA, per germline (reference sequence). The CDR3 runs 11 residues. The V end lost 4 bases, the J end lost 10 bases, and 11 bases lay between the germline ends. The CDR3 nucleotides are TGCAGTGCTACAACTCGACAGGAGCAGTTCTTC. This encodes CSATTRQEQFF.

This clone has only a few counts. The chain combines TRBV27 with TRBJ2-7, with a tentative D call TRBD1 (6 bases). The germline V and J ends were trimmed by 6 bases and 4 bases, with 16 bases remaining between them. The CDR3 covers 14 residues. Germline V gene data show CDR1 as MNHEY and CDR2 as SMNVEV (reference sequence). The CDR3 region is CASSPGQTHYEQYF. CDR3 nucleotides: TGTGCCAGCAGCCCTGGACAGACACATTACGAGCAGTACTTC.

The chain employs TRBV6-1 and TRBJ2-2, with no clear D. V gave up 0 bases and J gave up 5 bases, with 7 bases separating them. The CDR3 has 14 amino acids. The germline gives CDR1 MNHNS, CDR2 SASEGT. CDR3 DNA sequence: TGTGCCAGCAGTGAAGCGCTGGCAACCGGGGAGCTGTTTTTT. It translates to CASSEALATGELFF.

The chain combines TRBV2 with TRBJ2-3; 13 bases match TRBD2. The ends lost 8 bases at V and 4 bases at J; junction bases unmatched: 6. Germline CDR1 SNHLY, CDR2 FYNNEI. This CDR3 spans 15 amino acids. CDR3 nucleotide sequence: TGTGCCAGCGGTACTAGCGGGGGGGTCTCAGATACGCAGTATTTT. Protein sequence: CASGTSGGVSDTQYF.